These T cell receptor beta chains were read from a single sample in a study of PD-L1 blockade in urothelial cancer. Profiled with immunoSEQ multiplex PCR; TCRdb holds only in-frame clones, not every one. The table shows some 50,000 clones, with around 90% occurring only once. This specimen consisted of PBMCs, obtained around atezolizumab (anti-PD-L1) treatment. All receptors come from an older woman with urothelial cancer. Each CDR3 is given with its conserved first and last residue. A D gene is named only where the DNA matches it firmly. A row's size may be missing; if present it is once, few, many or a size class.

v_gene: TRBV27
abundance: -
j_gene: TRBJ2-3
d_gene: TRBD2
CDR3nt: TGTGCCAGCAGTTCCCGACTAGCGAGCGATACGCAGTATTTT
CDR3aa: CASSSRLASDTQYF

v_gene: TRBV15
abundance: -
j_gene: TRBJ1-5
d_gene: TRBD1
CDR3nt: TGTGCCACCACCCCGGGACAGGGAAATCAGCCCCAGCATTTT
CDR3aa: CATTPGQGNQPQHF

v_gene: TRBV10-2
abundance: few
j_gene: TRBJ2-7
d_gene: TRBD2
CDR3nt: TGCGCCAGCAGAGCTAGCGGGAGCGGCAACGAGCAGTACTTC
CDR3aa: CASRASGSGNEQYF

v_gene: TRBV10-1
abundance: -
j_gene: TRBJ2-2
d_gene: TRBD2
CDR3nt: TGCGCCAGCAGTGATTCTGGTCTGGCGGGAGCGGGTAACACCGGGGAGCTGTTTTTT
CDR3aa: CASSDSGLAGAGNTGELFF

v_gene: TRBV7-2
abundance: -
j_gene: TRBJ2-7
d_gene: TRBD2
CDR3nt: TGTGCCAGCAGCTCGGGACTAGCGGGGGGGGGAAAATACGAGCAGTACTTC
CDR3aa: CASSSGLAGGGKYEQYF

v_gene: TRBV5-1
abundance: once
j_gene: TRBJ2-2
d_gene: -
CDR3nt: TGCGCCAGCAGCTGGATCGACAGGAACACCGGGGAGCTGTTTTTT
CDR3aa: CASSWIDRNTGELFF

v_gene: TRBV5-1
abundance: -
j_gene: TRBJ2-1
d_gene: TRBD2
CDR3nt: TGCGCCAGCAGACTGGCCCCTAGCGGGGGTTACAATGAGCAGTTCTTC
CDR3aa: CASRLAPSGGYNEQFF

v_gene: TRBV28
abundance: once
j_gene: TRBJ2-7
d_gene: -
CDR3nt: TGTGCCAGCAGTTCCTCACCGCAGTACGACAACGAGCAGTACTTC
CDR3aa: CASSSSPQYDNEQYF

v_gene: TRBV18
abundance: -
j_gene: TRBJ2-7
d_gene: TRBD1
CDR3nt: TGTGCCAGCTCAGTTCGAGGTCCCGGGACAGGGATTGGGCCATCCTACGAGCAGTACTTC
CDR3aa: CASSVRGPGTGIGPSYEQYF

v_gene: TRBV29-1
abundance: -
j_gene: TRBJ1-2
d_gene: -
CDR3nt: TGCAGCGTTGAACAGGGTGGCGGTGGCTACACCTTC
CDR3aa: CSVEQGGGGYTF

v_gene: TRBV6-5
abundance: -
j_gene: TRBJ2-7
d_gene: TRBD2
CDR3nt: TGTGCCAGCAGTAAGTCCGGGACTAGCGGGAGGGAGCAGTACTTC
CDR3aa: CASSKSGTSGREQYF

v_gene: TRBV6-1
abundance: -
j_gene: TRBJ2-5
d_gene: -
CDR3nt: TGTGCCAGCAGTGAATCCCCTAGCGAGCAAGAGACCCAGTACTTC
CDR3aa: CASSESPSEQETQYF

v_gene: TRBV29-1
abundance: -
j_gene: TRBJ2-7
d_gene: -
CDR3nt: TGCAGCGTTGTTGCCAGTTCCTACGAGCAGTACTTC
CDR3aa: CSVVASSYEQYF

v_gene: TRBV2
abundance: -
j_gene: TRBJ2-3
d_gene: TRBD2
CDR3nt: TGTGCCAGCACCGGAGGACTAGCGGGGCCCCGAGGTACGCAGTATTTT
CDR3aa: CASTGGLAGPRGTQYF

v_gene: TRBV10-3
abundance: -
j_gene: TRBJ1-5
d_gene: -
CDR3nt: TGTGCCACAGGCAAGGGCAGGGATCAGCCCCAGCATTTT
CDR3aa: CATGKGRDQPQHF

v_gene: TRBV5-1
abundance: -
j_gene: TRBJ2-6
d_gene: TRBD1
CDR3nt: TGCGCCAGCAGCTTGGGACAGGGTGGGGCCAACGTCCTGACTTTC
CDR3aa: CASSLGQGGANVLTF

v_gene: TRBV2
abundance: few
j_gene: TRBJ1-2
d_gene: -
CDR3nt: TGTGCCAGCAGTGACAGGGCGAATGGCTACACCTTC
CDR3aa: CASSDRANGYTF

v_gene: TRBV7-9
abundance: -
j_gene: TRBJ2-2
d_gene: -
CDR3nt: TGTGCCAGCAGCTTACCGCGGGCCGGCACCGGGGAGCTGTTTTTT
CDR3aa: CASSLPRAGTGELFF

v_gene: TRBV7-2
abundance: -
j_gene: TRBJ1-6
d_gene: -
CDR3nt: TGTGCCAGCAGCTTAGAAGGCAGGGGAGTTTCACCCCTCCACTTT
CDR3aa: CASSLEGRGVSPLHF

v_gene: TRBV15
abundance: -
j_gene: TRBJ2-3
d_gene: -
CDR3nt: TGTGCCACCAGGGGAGACCCCTTTAGCACAGATACGCAGTATTTT
CDR3aa: CATRGDPFSTDTQYF

v_gene: TRBV4-3
abundance: once
j_gene: TRBJ2-3
d_gene: -
CDR3nt: TGCGCCAGCAGCCAAGGGAATTGGGCCAGAAACACAGATACGCAGTATTTT
CDR3aa: CASSQGNWARNTDTQYF

v_gene: TRBV10-3
abundance: -
j_gene: TRBJ1-2
d_gene: TRBD1
CDR3nt: TGTGCCATCAGTGACGTAGGGGGCGAACGGTATGGCTACACCTTC
CDR3aa: CAISDVGGERYGYTF

v_gene: TRBV7-9
abundance: -
j_gene: TRBJ2-1
d_gene: -
CDR3nt: TGTGCCAGCAGGGACTCAACCCCCTACAATGAGCAGTTCTTC
CDR3aa: CASRDSTPYNEQFF

v_gene: TRBV5-8
abundance: -
j_gene: TRBJ1-2
d_gene: -
CDR3nt: TGTGCCAGCAGCCACTTAAGAGCCGAGAAAGATGGCTACACCTTC
CDR3aa: CASSHLRAEKDGYTF

v_gene: TRBV13
abundance: -
j_gene: TRBJ2-1
d_gene: TRBD1
CDR3nt: TGTGCCAGCAGCGCGGAGACAGGGCGCACTTTCGGCGAGCAGTTCTTC
CDR3aa: CASSAETGRTFGEQFF

v_gene: TRBV7-8
abundance: -
j_gene: TRBJ2-7
d_gene: -
CDR3nt: TGTGCCAGCAGCATTACGACAGGATACGACGAGCAGTACTTC
CDR3aa: CASSITTGYDEQYF

v_gene: TRBV13
abundance: -
j_gene: TRBJ2-7
d_gene: -
CDR3nt: TGTGCCAGCAGCTTTGCGGACGAGCAGTACTTC
CDR3aa: CASSFADEQYF

v_gene: TRBV5-4
abundance: -
j_gene: TRBJ2-7
d_gene: TRBD1
CDR3nt: TGTGCCAGCAGCGCAGGGGCAGGGGGCGGGTACGAGCAGTACTTC
CDR3aa: CASSAGAGGGYEQYF

v_gene: TRBV19
abundance: -
j_gene: TRBJ2-5
d_gene: -
CDR3nt: TGTGCCAGTAGTATGGCTGGCCAGCGGAAAGAGACCCAGTACTTC
CDR3aa: CASSMAGQRKETQYF